A selection of T cell receptor beta chains follows, all from one sample in a study of shared T cell receptors in the human thymus. The protocol was immunoSEQ multiplex PCR, while the TCRdb copy is restricted to in-frame clones and leaves out a portion. The table lists about 660,000 clones, approximately 88% of them singletons. These data were also reused for a study on human thymus T cells.

Sequenced sample: thymocytes. The receptors were sampled from a boy younger than two with a congenital heart defect. CDR3s leave out the opening cysteine and the closing phenylalanine or tryptophan.

cdr3_aa: ASSQVLAGRELF
j_call: TRBJ2-2
v_call: TRBV14

cdr3_aa: ASSQVWPSGRAYEQY
j_call: TRBJ2-7
v_call: TRBV4-3

cdr3_aa: AWSVRGGSLGNTIY
j_call: TRBJ1-3
v_call: TRBV30

cdr3_aa: ASSHGEGYWGRETQY
j_call: TRBJ2-5
v_call: TRBV7-2

cdr3_aa: ASSGTGTGVEQY
j_call: TRBJ2-7
v_call: TRBV25-1

cdr3_aa: ASGEADQPQH
j_call: TRBJ1-5
v_call: TRBV19

cdr3_aa: ASSQSHTPNQPQH
j_call: TRBJ1-5
v_call: TRBV16

cdr3_aa: ASTLDDFIYEQY
j_call: TRBJ2-7
v_call: TRBV11-2

cdr3_aa: ASTEYDWQETQY
j_call: TRBJ2-5
v_call: TRBV10-2

cdr3_aa: ASSFVLAGNTGELF
j_call: TRBJ2-2
v_call: TRBV28

cdr3_aa: ASSYDGGLASGELF
j_call: TRBJ2-2
v_call: TRBV6-5

cdr3_aa: ASSLGKTSGRGVGTGELF
j_call: TRBJ2-2
v_call: TRBV7-6

cdr3_aa: ASSLEVGGAGVYEQY
j_call: TRBJ2-7
v_call: TRBV11-2

cdr3_aa: ASSLWGQEQY
j_call: TRBJ2-7
v_call: TRBV27

cdr3_aa: ASSYHRGLSASGTHEQF
j_call: TRBJ2-1
v_call: TRBV7-2

cdr3_aa: ASSSPSTDTQY
j_call: TRBJ2-3
v_call: TRBV27

cdr3_aa: ASSPQTRRRRYEQY
j_call: TRBJ2-7
v_call: TRBV19

cdr3_aa: ASGRAGNEQF
j_call: TRBJ2-1
v_call: TRBV6-5

cdr3_aa: ASNPGLQNTYNEQF
j_call: TRBJ2-1
v_call: TRBV11-3

cdr3_aa: ASSGQGGQPQH
j_call: TRBJ1-5
v_call: TRBV19